This T cell receptor beta chain was observed in a study of CXCR3-negative and CXCR3-positive naive CD8 T cells. The CDR3 consists of 18 residues. The V gene's germline CDR1 is SGHVS and CDR2 FQNEAQ. TRB cDNA libraries were made by UMI-labeled 5' RACE. TCRdb re-called the 5' RACE reads; every CDR3 protein appears as one record, without DNA. This table holds about 26,000 distinct CDR3 sequences. This chain joins TRBV7-8 and TRBJ2-1; lacking DNA, the TRBD1 call made by TCRdb goes unchecked. This sequence originates from a human donor in good health. Some clones in this sample may be carry-over from other donors' samples. Sequenced input: naive CXCR3- CD8+ T cells from blood. Subset here: CD45RO-CCR7+CD27+CD95- naive CD8+ T cells lacking CXCR3 (TNR3-). Here the CDR3 reads CASSPTGGAGLANNEQFF.